Listed below are T cell receptor beta chains from one sample, sequenced in a study of T cells after posttransplantation cyclophosphamide. Sequencing used immunoSEQ multiplex PCR; TCRdb keeps in-frame clones, though not all of them. Singletons are absent from the sample, which has 30,000 to 40,000 clones. The sample comprised PBMCs. Receptors were obtained from a man aged 45-65 years in good health, CMV-negative, and a related stem cell transplant donor. CDR3s include the opening cysteine and the closing phenylalanine or tryptophan.

>TRBV19
CASSRTGLNYEQYF
>TRBV10-1
CASSERLAGGDEQFF
>TRBV15
CATSRGGLAIDTQYF
>TRBV19
CASSPGQKYEQYF
>TRBV5-4
CASSLNQDRAHEQFF
>TRBV6-5
CATGLQGQGSSPLHF
>TRBV11-2
CASSFQTGRASSYEQYF
>TRBV18
CASSPGTGNEQYF
>TRBV7-3
CASSPTPRLAGHYEQFF
>TRBV5-4
CASSRQGMGTGELFF
>TRBV7-7
CASSQLQGPVTGANVLTF
>TRBV25-1
CASSESGTTANYGYTF
>TRBV27
CATSYRGSYGYTF
>TRBV25-1
CASSDPQQGRSPLHF